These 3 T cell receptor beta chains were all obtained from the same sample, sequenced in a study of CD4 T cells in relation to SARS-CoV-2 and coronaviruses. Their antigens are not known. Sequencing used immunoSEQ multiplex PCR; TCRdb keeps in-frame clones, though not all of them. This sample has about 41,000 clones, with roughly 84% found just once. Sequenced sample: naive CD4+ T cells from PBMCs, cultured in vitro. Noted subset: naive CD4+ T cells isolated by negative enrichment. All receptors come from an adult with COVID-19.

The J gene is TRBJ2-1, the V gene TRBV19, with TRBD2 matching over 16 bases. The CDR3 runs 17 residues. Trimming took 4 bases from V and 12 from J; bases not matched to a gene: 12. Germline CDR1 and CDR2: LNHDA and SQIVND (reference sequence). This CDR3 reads CASSSPGLAGGLGRQFF. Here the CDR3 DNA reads TGTGCCAGTAGTAGTCCGGGACTAGCGGGAGGGCTAGGGCGGCAGTTCTTC.

CDR3 sequence reads: CATYGSETQYF. The CDR3 coding sequence is TGTGCCACCTACGGAAGTGAGACCCAGTACTTC. The chain couples TRBV24-1 to TRBJ2-5, with D unresolved. The CDR3 is 11 amino acids. From germline, CDR1 is KGHDR and CDR2 SFDVKD. Between the trimmed V and J ends, which lost 9 bases and 5 bases, there was a span of 9 bases.

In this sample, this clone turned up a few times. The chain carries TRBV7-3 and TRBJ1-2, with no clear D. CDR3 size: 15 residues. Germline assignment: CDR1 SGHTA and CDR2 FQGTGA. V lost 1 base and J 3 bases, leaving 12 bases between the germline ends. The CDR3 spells CASSLRAEEDYGYTF. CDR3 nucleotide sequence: TGTGCCAGCAGCTTAAGGGCCGAAGAAGACTATGGCTACACCTTC.